One and the same sample provided the 16 T cell receptor beta chains below, sequenced in a study of blood T cell repertoires in COVID-19. TCRdb keeps only in-frame clones here, not all; method: immunoSEQ multiplex PCR. The sample lists approximately 170,000 clones; less than 90% were seen once. The source material was PBMCs or T cells enriched from blood (not recorded which). The receptor source for this set is a woman between 45 and 65 years old who had recovered from COVID-19.

The gene calls are TRBV6-5 and TRBJ2-7; D might be TRBD1 (5 bases). The CDR3 has 14 residues. Germline values: CDR1 MNHEY, CDR2 SVGAGI. The V end lost 0 bases, the J end lost 6 bases, and 12 bases lay between the germline ends. For the CDR3, the DNA is TGTGCCAGCAGTTACTCCCCAGGGATGACCGAGCAGTACTTC. Protein product: CASSYSPGMTEQYF.

The J gene is TRBJ1-5, the V gene TRBV13, with 8 bases that match TRBD1. V was pared by 5 bases and J by 0 bases, with 6 bases of the junction left unmatched. CDR1 PRHDT and CDR2 FYEKMQ come from the germline V gene (reference sequence). The CDR3 has 16 amino acids. This CDR3 reads CASSPWTGTSNQPQHF. The CDR3 coding sequence is TGTGCCAGCAGCCCGTGGACAGGGACTAGCAATCAGCCCCAGCATTTT.

The V and J genes are TRBV7-2 and TRBJ1-6, with D possibly being TRBD1 (6 bases). V lost 0 bases and J 7 bases, leaving 10 bases between the germline ends. The CDR3 has 15 residues. CDR1 is SGHTA, CDR2 FQGNSA, per germline. Here the CDR3 DNA reads TGTGCCAGCAGCTTAGCGCAGGGGAAAAATTCACCCCTCCACTTT. Translated: CASSLAQGKNSPLHF.

This clone showed up just once. This sequence joins TRBV27 and TRBJ1-3; TRBD1 aligns across 8 bases. Unmatched junction bases numbered 6, after V lost 8 bases and J lost 0 bases. Germline lookup yields CDR1 MNHEY and CDR2 SMNVEV (reference sequence). The CDR3 sequence is 15 residues long. The CDR3 is CASARGLPSGNTIYF. CDR3 DNA: TGTGCCAGCGCCAGGGGGCTGCCCTCTGGAAACACCATATATTTT.

This clone has just one count. V gene TRBV9 combines with J gene TRBJ2-3; D may be TRBD2 (5 bases). CDR1 SGDLS and CDR2 YYNGEE come from the germline V gene. V was shortened by 3 bases and J by 2 bases, with 13 bases between the two germline ends. The CDR3 totals 15 residues. CDR3 in amino acids: CASSALAGPTDTQYF. The CDR3 nucleotides are TGTGCCAGCAGCGCTCTGGCGGGCCCCACAGATACGCAGTATTTT.

The chain has TRBV28 and TRBJ1-1, with 9 bases identical to TRBD1. Germline trimming cut 6 bases from V and 2 bases from J; bases unmatched to any gene: 7. The CDR3 is 15 amino acids. Germline assignment: CDR1 MDHEN and CDR2 SYDVKM. CDR3 bases: TGTGCCAGCAGCTCGGACAGGGGCGGTAACACTGAAGCTTTCTTT. It translates to CASSSDRGGNTEAFF.

This chain joins TRBV19 and TRBJ1-1, with 7 bases identical to TRBD1. The germline V gene has CDR1 LNHDA and CDR2 SQIVND (reference sequence). This CDR3 comprises 13 residues. The junction had 2 bases not matched to a gene; V was cut back by 6 bases and J by 1 base. The CDR3 DNA is TGTGCCAGTAGGACAGGGCCGAACACTGAAGCTTTCTTT. This translates into CASRTGPNTEAFF.

This sequence joins TRBV2 and TRBJ2-7; D perhaps matches TRBD1 (5 bases). Trimming pared 10 bases from V and 5 bases from J, leaving 15 bases between. CDR1 and CDR2 from the germline V gene are SNHLY and FYNNEI. This CDR3 region has 12 residues. In DNA, the CDR3 is TGTGCCATCAAAGGCCAGGGCGACGAGCAGTACTTC. It is translated as CAIKGQGDEQYF.

Worth noting for this clone: Other nucleotide sequences in the sample specify the same CDR3. In DNA, the CDR3 is TGCGCCAGCAGCGTACAGGAGAACACTGAAGCTTTCTTT. Protein: CASSVQENTEAFF. V is TRBV5-1 and J is TRBJ1-1; D is perhaps TRBD1 (5 bases). Trimming stripped 4 bases from V and 1 base from J, with 8 bases between. The CDR3 is 13 residues long. CDR1 SGHRS and CDR2 YFSETQ come from the germline V gene.

This chain links TRBV10-1 with TRBJ2-1, with TRBD1 identical over 10 bases. The V gene's germline CDR1 is WNHNN and CDR2 SYGVQD (reference sequence). The CDR3 extends over 14 amino acids. Losses at the gene ends were 3 bases for V and 10 bases for J; bases not matched to a gene: 6. The CDR3 DNA follows: TGCGCCAGCAGTGAAAGGACAGGGGGTACGGAGCAGTTCTTC. It translates to CASSERTGGTEQFF.

The CDR3 nucleotides read TGTGCCAGCCGCTACTCGGCCACCTCCTATGGCTACACCTTC. It translates to CASRYSATSYGYTF. This chain links TRBV6-2 or TRBV6-3 with TRBJ1-2; D unclear. The V end was cut by 8 bases, the J end by 4 bases, with 17 bases between. The CDR3 is 14 amino acids. Germline assignment: CDR1 MNHEY and CDR2 SVGEGT.

The chain recombines TRBV6-4 with TRBJ2-1; D is ambiguous. The CDR3 length is 12 residues. V was clipped by 6 bases and J by 5 bases, with 8 bases between them. Germline CDR1 and CDR2: MRHNA and SNTAGT. The CDR3, as DNA: TGTGCCAGCAGGAGACAAGACAATGAGCAGTTCTTC. This codes for CASRRQDNEQFF.

V usage is TRBV4-3 and J usage is TRBJ2-1; 15 positions match TRBD2. The CDR3 covers 19 residues. Germline values: CDR1 LGHNA, CDR2 YSLEER. Germline trimming cut 0 bases from V and 9 bases from J; bases unmatched to any gene: 12. In DNA, the CDR3 is TGCGCCAGCAGCCAAGATTGGAAAGGACTAGCGGGAGGGCCGAGTGAGCAGTTCTTC. This encodes CASSQDWKGLAGGPSEQFF.

CDR3 residues: CASSGGGRMDSPLHF. The CDR3 DNA sequence: TGCGCCAGCAGTGGCGGGGGGCGCATGGACTCACCCCTCCACTTT. This chain joins TRBV10-2 and TRBJ1-6, with D tentatively TRBD1 (6 bases). This CDR3 contains 15 residues. Trimming shortened V by 4 bases and J by 10 bases, and 17 bases separated the two germline ends. CDR1 is WSHSY and CDR2 is SAAADI in the germline V gene.

In its sample, this clone was seen once. As DNA, the CDR3 is TGCGCCAGCAGCCTGTACCGGGACAGGTCTTCACCCCTCCACTTT. Its translation is CASSLYRDRSSPLHF. V is TRBV4-3 and J is TRBJ1-6; 8 nucleotides align to TRBD1. With 4 bases clipped from V and 9 bases from J, the junction kept 8 bases outside the gene matches. The CDR3 is 15 amino acids. CDR1 LGHNA and CDR2 YSLEER come from the germline V gene.

This clone was seen just once. The genes are TRBV7-2 and TRBJ1-6; possibly TRBD1 for D (5 bases). This CDR3 has 12 amino acids. Germline V gene lookup returns CDR1 SGHTA and CDR2 FQGNSA. V was pared by 5 bases and J by 8 bases, with 7 bases between. CDR3: CASSIQDSPLHF. DNA of the CDR3: TGTGCCAGCAGCATACAGGATTCACCCCTCCACTTT.